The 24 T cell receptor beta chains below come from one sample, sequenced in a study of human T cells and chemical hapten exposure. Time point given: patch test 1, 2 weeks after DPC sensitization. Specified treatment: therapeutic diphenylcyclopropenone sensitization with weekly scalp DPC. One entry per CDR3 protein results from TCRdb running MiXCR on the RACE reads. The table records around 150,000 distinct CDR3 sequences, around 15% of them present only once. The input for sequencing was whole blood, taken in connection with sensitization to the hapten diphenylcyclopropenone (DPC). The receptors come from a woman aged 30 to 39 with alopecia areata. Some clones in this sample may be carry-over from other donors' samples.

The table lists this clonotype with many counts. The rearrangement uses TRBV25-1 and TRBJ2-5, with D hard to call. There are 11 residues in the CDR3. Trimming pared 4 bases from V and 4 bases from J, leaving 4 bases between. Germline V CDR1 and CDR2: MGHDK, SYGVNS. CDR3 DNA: TGTGCCAGCAGTGCGGGAGAGACCCAGTACTTC. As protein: CASSAGETQYF.

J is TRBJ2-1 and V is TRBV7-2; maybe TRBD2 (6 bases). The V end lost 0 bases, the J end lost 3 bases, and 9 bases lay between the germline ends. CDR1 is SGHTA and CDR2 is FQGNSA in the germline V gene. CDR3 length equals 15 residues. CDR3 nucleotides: TGTGCCAGCAGCTTAGCTTACGGGAGCTACAATGAGCAGTTCTTC. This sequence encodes CASSLAYGSYNEQFF.

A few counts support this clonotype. The CDR3 coding sequence is TGCAGTGTCTGGACTAGCGGATCAGATACGCAGTATTTT. Encoded protein: CSVWTSGSDTQYF. V usage is TRBV20-1 and J usage is TRBJ2-3, with 10 positions matching TRBD2. After removal of 7 bases from V and 4 bases from J, the junction contained 5 bases not matched to a gene. The germline V gene has CDR1 DFQATT and CDR2 SNEGSKA (reference sequence). The CDR3 extends over 13 amino acids.

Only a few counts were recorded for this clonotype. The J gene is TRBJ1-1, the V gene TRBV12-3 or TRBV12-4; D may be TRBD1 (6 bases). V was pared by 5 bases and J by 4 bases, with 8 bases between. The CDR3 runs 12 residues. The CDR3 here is CASSRGSTEAFF. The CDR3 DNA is TGTGCCAGCAGTAGGGGGTCCACTGAAGCTTTCTTT.

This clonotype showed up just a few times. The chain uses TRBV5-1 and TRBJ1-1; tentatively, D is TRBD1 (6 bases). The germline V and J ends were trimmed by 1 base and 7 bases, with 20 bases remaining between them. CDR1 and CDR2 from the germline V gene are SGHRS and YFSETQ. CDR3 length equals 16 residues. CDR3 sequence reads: CASSLSQGSRSVEAFF. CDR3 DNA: TGCGCCAGCAGCTTGAGCCAGGGGTCCCGATCGGTTGAAGCTTTCTTT.

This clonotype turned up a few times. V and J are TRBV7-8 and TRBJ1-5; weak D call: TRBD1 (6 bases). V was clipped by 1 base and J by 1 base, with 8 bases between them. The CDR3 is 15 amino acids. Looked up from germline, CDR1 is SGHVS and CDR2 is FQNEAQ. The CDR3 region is CASSLVGASNQPQHF. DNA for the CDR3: TGTGCCAGCAGCTTAGTGGGGGCGAGCAATCAGCCCCAGCATTTT.

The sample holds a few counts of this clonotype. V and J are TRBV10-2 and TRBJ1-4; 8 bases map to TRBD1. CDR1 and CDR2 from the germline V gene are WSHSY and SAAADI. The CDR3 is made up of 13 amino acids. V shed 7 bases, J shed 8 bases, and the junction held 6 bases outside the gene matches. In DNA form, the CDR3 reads TGCGCCAGCATGGACAGGGCGGGAGAAAAACTGTTTTTT. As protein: CASMDRAGEKLFF.

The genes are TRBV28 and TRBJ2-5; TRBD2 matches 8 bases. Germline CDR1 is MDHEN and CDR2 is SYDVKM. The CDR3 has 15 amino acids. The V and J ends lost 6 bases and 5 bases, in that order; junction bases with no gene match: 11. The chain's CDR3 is CASSPGGAPHETQYF. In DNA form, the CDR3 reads TGTGCCAGCAGCCCCGGGGGGGCGCCTCATGAGACCCAGTACTTC.

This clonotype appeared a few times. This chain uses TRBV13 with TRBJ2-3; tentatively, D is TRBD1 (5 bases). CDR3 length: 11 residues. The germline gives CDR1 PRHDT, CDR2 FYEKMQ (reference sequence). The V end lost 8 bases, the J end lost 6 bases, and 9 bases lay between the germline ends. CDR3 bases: TGTGCCAGCGGCAGGGCCGATACGCAGTATTTT. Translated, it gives CASGRADTQYF.

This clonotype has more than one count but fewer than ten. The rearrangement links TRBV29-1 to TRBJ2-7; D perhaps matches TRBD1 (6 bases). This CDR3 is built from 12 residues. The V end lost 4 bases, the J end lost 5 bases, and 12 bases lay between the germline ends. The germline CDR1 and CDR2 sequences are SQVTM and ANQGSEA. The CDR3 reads CSVVVRGNEQYF. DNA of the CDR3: TGCAGCGTTGTTGTTAGGGGGAACGAGCAGTACTTC.

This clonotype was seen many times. CDR3 region: CASSGRGREGQPQHF. DNA for the CDR3: TGTGCCAGCAGTGGCCGGGGAAGGGAAGGTCAGCCCCAGCATTTT. The V call is TRBV6-6, the J call TRBJ1-5; D uncertain. With 5 bases removed from V and 6 bases from J, the gap between germline ends came to 17 bases. CDR3 length: 15 residues. The V gene's germline CDR1 is MNHNY and CDR2 SVGAGI (reference sequence).

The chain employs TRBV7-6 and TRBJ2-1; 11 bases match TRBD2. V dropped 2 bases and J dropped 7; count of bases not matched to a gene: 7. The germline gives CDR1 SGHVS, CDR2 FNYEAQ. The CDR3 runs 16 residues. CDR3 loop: CASSLSVTSGINEQFF. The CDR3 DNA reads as TGTGCCAGCAGCTTATCTGTGACTAGCGGGATAAATGAGCAGTTCTTC.

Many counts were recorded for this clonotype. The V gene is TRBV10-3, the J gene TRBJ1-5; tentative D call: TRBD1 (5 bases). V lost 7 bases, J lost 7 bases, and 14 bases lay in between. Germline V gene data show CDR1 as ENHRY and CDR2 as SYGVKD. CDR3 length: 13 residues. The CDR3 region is CAIKRGFDQPQHF. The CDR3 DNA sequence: TGTGCCATCAAAAGGGGTTTCGACCAGCCCCAGCATTTT.

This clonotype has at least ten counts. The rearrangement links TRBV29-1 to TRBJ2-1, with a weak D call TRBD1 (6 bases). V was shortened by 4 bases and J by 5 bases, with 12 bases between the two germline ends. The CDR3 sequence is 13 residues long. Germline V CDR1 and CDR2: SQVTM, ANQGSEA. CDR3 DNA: TGCAGCGTTGCACGGCAGGGGAACAATGAGCAGTTCTTC. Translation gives CSVARQGNNEQFF.

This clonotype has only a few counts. CDR3 in amino acids: CASSLALLTGTEAFF. CDR3 DNA sequence: TGCGCCAGCAGCTTGGCTCTTTTAACGGGCACTGAAGCTTTCTTT. The V call is TRBV5-1, the J call TRBJ1-1; D call uncertain. The CDR3 spans 15 residues. The V gene's germline CDR1 is SGHRS and CDR2 YFSETQ. The V end was cut by 0 bases, the J end by 4 bases, with 13 bases between. The full variable domain, rest sourced from reference TRBV5-1 and TRBJ1-1, is KAGVTQTPRYLIKTRGQQVTLSCSPISGHRSVSWYQQTPGQGLQFLFEYFSETQRNKGNFPGRFSGRQFSNSRSEMNVSTLELGDSALYLCASSLALLTGTEAFFGQGTRLTVV.

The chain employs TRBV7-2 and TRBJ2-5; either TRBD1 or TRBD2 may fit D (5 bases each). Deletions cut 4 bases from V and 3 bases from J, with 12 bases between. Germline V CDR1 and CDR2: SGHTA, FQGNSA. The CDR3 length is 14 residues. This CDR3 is CASSSGGQKETQYF. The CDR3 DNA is TGTGCCAGCAGCTCAGGAGGACAAAAAGAGACCCAGTACTTC. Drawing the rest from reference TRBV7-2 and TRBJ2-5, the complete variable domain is GAGVSQSPSNKVTEKGKDVELRCDPISGHTALYWYRQSLGQGLEFLIYFQGNSAPDKSGLPSDRFSAERTGGSVSTLTIQRTQQEDSAVYLCASSSGGQKETQYFGPGTRLLVL.

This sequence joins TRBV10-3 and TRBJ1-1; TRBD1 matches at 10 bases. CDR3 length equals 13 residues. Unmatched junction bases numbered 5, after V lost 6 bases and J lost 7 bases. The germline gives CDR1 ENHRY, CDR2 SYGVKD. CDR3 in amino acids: CAIRDRGVDEAFF. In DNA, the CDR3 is TGTGCCATCAGGGACAGGGGGGTCGATGAAGCTTTCTTT.

The CDR3 bases are TGTGCCAGCAGCTTCCTGGGGGCTGGAAACACCATATATTTT. Amino acids: CASSFLGAGNTIYF. The chain is built from TRBV5-5 and TRBJ1-3; the D gene is possibly TRBD1 (5 bases). CDR3 size: 14 residues. CDR1 and CDR2 from the germline V gene are SGHKS and YYEKEE (reference sequence). With 2 bases removed from V and 2 bases from J, the gap between germline ends came to 8 bases.

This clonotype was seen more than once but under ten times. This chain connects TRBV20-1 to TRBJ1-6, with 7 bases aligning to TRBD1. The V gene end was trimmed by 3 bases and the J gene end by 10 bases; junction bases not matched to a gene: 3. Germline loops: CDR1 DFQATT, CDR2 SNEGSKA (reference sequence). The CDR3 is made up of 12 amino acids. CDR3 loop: CSASDRASPLHF. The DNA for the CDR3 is TGCAGTGCTAGTGACAGGGCCTCACCCCTCCACTTT.

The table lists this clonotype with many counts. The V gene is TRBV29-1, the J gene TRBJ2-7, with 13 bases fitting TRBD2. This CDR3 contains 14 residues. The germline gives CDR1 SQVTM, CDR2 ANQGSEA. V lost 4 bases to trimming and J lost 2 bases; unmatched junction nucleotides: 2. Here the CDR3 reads CSVGTSGGPYEQYF. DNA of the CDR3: TGCAGCGTTGGGACTAGCGGGGGACCCTACGAGCAGTACTTC.

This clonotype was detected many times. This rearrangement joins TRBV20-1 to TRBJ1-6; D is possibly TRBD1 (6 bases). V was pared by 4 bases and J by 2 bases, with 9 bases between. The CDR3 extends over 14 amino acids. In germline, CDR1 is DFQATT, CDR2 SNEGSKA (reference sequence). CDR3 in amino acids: CSAKQGPYNSPLHF. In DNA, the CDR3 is TGCAGTGCTAAACAGGGACCCTATAATTCACCCCTCCACTTT.

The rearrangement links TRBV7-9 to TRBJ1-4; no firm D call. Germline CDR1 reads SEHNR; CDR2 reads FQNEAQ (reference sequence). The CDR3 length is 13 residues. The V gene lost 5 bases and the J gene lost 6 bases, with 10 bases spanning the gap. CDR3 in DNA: TGTGCCAGCAGCCCTCCGGCGGATGAAAAACTGTTTTTT. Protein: CASSPPADEKLFF.

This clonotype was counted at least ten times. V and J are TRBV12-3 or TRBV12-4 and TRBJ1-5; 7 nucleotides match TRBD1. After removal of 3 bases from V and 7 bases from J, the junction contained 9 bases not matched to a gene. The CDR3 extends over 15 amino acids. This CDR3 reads CASSFQGDRSQPQHF. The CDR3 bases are TGTGCCAGCAGTTTCCAAGGGGACAGAAGCCAGCCCCAGCATTTT.

The DNA for the CDR3 is TGTGCCAGCAGTTCGACCACCGGGACAGGGGCAGACGAGCAGTACTTC. This translates into CASSSTTGTGADEQYF. This chain connects TRBV12-3 or TRBV12-4 to TRBJ2-7; 10 bases match TRBD1. This CDR3 comprises 16 residues. V dropped 4 bases and J dropped 5; count of bases not matched to a gene: 11.